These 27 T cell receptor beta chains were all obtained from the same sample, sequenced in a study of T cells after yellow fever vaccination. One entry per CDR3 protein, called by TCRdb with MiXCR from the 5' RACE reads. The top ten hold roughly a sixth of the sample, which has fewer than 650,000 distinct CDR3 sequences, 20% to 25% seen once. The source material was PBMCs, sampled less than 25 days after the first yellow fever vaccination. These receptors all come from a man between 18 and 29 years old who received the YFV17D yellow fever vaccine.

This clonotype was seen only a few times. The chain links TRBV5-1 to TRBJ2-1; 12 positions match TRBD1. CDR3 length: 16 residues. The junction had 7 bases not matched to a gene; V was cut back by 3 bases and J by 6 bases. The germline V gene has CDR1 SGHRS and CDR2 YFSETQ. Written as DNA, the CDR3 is TGCGCCAGCAGCTCAATCCGGGACAGGGGGCTCAATGAGCAGTTCTTC. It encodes CASSSIRDRGLNEQFF.

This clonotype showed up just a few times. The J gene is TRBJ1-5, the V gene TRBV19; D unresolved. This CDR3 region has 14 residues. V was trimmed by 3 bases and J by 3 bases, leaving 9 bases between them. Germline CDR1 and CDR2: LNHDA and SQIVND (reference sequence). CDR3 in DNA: TGTGCCAGTAGTATTTCAGTCCACAATCAGCCCCAGCATTTT. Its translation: CASSISVHNQPQHF.

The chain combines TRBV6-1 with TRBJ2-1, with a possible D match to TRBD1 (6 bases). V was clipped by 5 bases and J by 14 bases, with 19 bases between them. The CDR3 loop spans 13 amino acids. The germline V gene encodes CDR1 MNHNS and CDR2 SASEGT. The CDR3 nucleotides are TGTGCCAGCAGTCCTAGACGAGACAGGAATAAGTTCTTC. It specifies CASSPRRDRNKFF.

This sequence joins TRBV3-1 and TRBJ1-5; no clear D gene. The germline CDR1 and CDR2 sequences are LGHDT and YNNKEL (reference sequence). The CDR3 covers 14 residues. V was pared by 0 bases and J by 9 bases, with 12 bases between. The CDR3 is CASSQDLGLSPQHF. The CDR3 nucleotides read TGTGCCAGCAGCCAAGATTTGGGGTTATCGCCCCAGCATTTT.

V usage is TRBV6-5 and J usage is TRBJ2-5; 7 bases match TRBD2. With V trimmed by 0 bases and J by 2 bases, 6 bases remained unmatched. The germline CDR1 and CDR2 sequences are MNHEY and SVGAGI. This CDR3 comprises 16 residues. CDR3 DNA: TGTGCCAGCAGTTACTCGTTGGGGGAGGGGCAAGAGACCCAGTACTTC. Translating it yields CASSYSLGEGQETQYF.

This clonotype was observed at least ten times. The CDR3: CASSTGLTIYF. The CDR3 DNA reads as TGTGCCAGCAGCACGGGTTTGACCATATATTTT. This chain connects TRBV7-2 to TRBJ1-3; no firm D call. This CDR3 is 11 amino acids long. In germline, CDR1 is SGHTA, CDR2 FQGNSA. Between the trimmed V and J ends, which lost 5 bases and 10 bases, there was a span of 9 bases.

CDR3 nucleotide sequence: TGCAGTGCTAGAGTACTAGCGGGGGGACCTTCCTACAATGAGCAGTTCTTC. Protein sequence: CSARVLAGGPSYNEQFF. The chain links TRBV20-1 to TRBJ2-1; TRBD2 matches 12 bases. This CDR3 comprises 17 residues. Germline V lookup: CDR1 DFQATT, CDR2 SNEGSKA (reference sequence). With 1 base clipped from V and 1 base from J, the junction kept 5 bases outside the gene matches.

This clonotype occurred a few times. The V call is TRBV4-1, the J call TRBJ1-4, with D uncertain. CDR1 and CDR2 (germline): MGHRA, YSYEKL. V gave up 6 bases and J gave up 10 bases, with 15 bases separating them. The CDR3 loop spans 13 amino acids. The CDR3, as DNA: TGCGCCAGCAGTTCGGAGGAGTCGGGAAAACTGTTTTTT. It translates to CASSSEESGKLFF.

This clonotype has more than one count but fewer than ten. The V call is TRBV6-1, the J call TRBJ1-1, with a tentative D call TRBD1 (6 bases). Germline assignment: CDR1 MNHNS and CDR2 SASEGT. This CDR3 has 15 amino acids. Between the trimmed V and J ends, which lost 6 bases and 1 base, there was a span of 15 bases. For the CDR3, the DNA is TGTGCCAGCAGGGGGGGGTGGGGGCCGAACACTGAAGCTTTCTTT. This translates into CASRGGWGPNTEAFF.

CDR3 bases: TGTGCCATCAGTGAGTCAGCAGCGGTAGCCTACAATGAGCAGTTCTTC. This encodes CAISESAAVAYNEQFF. The chain employs TRBV10-3 and TRBJ2-1; D may be TRBD2 (5 bases). This CDR3 has 16 residues. V was trimmed by 0 bases and J by 2 bases, leaving 11 bases between them. Germline lookup yields CDR1 ENHRY and CDR2 SYGVKD.

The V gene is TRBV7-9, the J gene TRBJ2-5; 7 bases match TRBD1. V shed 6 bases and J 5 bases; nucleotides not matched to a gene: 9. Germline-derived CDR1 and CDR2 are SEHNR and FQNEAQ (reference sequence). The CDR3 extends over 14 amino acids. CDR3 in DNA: TGTGCCAGCAGTCGTCAGGGGGTCGGCGAGACCCAGTACTTC. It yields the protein CASSRQGVGETQYF.

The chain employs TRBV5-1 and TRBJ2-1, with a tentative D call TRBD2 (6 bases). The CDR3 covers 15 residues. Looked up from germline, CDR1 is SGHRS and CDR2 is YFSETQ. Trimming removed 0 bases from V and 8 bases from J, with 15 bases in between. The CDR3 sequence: CASSLGEDINDEQFF. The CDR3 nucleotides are TGCGCCAGCAGCTTGGGGGAGGACATTAACGATGAGCAGTTCTTC.

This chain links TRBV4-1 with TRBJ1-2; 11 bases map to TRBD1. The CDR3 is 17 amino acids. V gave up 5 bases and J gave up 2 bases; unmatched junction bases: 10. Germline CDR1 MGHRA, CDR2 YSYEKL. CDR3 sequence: CASSSRDRGTTNYGYTF. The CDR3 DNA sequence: TGCGCCAGCAGCTCACGGGACAGGGGGACGACGAACTATGGCTACACCTTC.

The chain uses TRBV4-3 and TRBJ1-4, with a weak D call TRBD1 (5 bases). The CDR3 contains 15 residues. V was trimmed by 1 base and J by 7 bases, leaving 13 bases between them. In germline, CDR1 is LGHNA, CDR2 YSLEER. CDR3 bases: TGCGCCAGCAGCCAAGTCCCACGGGGGGGTGAAAAACTGTTTTTT. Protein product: CASSQVPRGGEKLFF.

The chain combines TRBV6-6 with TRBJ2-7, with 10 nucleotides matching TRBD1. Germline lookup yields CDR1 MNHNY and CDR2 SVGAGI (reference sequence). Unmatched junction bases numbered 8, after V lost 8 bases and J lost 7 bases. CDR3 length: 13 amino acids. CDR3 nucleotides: TGTGCCAGCGGACAGGGGGTCCTGGGGGAGCAGTACGTC. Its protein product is CASGQGVLGEQYV.

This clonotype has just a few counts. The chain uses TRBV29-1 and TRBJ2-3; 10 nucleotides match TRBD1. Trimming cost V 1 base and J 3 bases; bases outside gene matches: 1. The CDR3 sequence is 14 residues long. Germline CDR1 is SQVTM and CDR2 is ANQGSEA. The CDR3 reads CSVEGDRGTDTQYF. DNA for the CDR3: TGCAGCGTTGAAGGGGACAGGGGTACAGATACGCAGTATTTT.

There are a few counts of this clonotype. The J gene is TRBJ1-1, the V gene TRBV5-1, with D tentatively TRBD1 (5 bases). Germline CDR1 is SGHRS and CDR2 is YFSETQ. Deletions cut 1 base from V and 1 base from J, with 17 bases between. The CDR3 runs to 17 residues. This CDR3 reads CASSLSGRAGGNTEAFF. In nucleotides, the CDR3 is TGCGCCAGCAGCTTGTCAGGCAGGGCTGGCGGGAACACTGAAGCTTTCTTT. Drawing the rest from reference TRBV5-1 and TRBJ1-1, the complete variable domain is KAGVTQTPRYLIKTRGQQVTLSCSPISGHRSVSWYQQTPGQGLQFLFEYFSETQRNKGNFPGRFSGRQFSNSRSEMNVSTLELGDSALYLCASSLSGRAGGNTEAFFGQGTRLTVV.

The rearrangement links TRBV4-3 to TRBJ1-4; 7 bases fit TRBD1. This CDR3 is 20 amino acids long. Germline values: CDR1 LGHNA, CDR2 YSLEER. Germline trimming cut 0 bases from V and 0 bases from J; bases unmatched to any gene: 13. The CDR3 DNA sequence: TGCGCCAGCAGCCAAGAATGGTACCGGGCAGGGGGGGCAACTAATGAAAAACTGTTTTTT. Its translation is CASSQEWYRAGGATNEKLFF.

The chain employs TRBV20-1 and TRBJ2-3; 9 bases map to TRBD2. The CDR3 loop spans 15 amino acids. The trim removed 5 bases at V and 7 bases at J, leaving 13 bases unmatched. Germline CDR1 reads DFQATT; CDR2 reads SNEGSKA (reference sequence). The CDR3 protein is CSAAPLAGLSYTQYF. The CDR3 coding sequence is TGCAGTGCTGCGCCCCTAGCGGGGCTCAGTTATACGCAGTATTTT.

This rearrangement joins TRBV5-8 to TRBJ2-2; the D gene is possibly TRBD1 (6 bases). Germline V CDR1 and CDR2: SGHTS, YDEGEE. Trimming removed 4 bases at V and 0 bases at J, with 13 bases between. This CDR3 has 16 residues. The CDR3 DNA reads TGTGCCAGCAGCATACGACAGGCCGCGAACACCGGGGAGCTGTTTTTT. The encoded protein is CASSIRQAANTGELFF.

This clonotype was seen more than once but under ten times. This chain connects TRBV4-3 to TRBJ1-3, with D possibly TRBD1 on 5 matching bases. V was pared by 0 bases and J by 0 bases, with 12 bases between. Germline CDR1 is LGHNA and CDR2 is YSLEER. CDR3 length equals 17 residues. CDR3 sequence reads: CASSQESHRSSGNTIYF. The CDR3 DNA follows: TGCGCCAGCAGCCAAGAATCCCACAGGAGCTCTGGAAACACCATATATTTT.

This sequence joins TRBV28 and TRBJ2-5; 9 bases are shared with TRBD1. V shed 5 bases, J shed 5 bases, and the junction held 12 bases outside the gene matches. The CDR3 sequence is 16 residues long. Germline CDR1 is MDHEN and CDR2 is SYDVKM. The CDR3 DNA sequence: TGTGCCAGCAGTCCACAAACAGGGGGCTTCTGGGAGACCCAGTACTTC. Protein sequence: CASSPQTGGFWETQYF.

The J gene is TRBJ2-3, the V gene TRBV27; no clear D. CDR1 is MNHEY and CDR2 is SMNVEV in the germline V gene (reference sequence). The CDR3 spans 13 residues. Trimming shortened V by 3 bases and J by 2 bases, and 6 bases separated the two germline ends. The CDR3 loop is CASSFRLTDTQYF. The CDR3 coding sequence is TGTGCCAGCAGTTTTCGGCTCACAGATACGCAGTATTTT.

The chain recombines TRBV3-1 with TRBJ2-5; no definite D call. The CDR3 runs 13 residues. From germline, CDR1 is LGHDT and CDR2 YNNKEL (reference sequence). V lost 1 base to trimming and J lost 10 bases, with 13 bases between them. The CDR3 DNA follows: TGTGCCAGCAGCCAAGGACAACCCGGAGACCAGTACTTC. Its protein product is CASSQGQPGDQYF.

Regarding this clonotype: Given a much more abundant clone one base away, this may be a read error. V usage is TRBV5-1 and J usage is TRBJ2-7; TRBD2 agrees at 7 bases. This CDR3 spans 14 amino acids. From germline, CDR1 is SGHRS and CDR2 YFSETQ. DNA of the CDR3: TGCGACAGCAGCTTCGCGGGGGTTTCCTACGAGCAGTACTTC. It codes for CDSSFAGVSYEQYF.

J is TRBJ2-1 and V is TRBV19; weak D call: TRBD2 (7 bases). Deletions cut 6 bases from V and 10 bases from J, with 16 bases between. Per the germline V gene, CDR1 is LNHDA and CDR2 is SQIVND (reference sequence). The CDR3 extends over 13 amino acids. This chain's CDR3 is CASSIWGGGEQFF. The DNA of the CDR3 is TGTGCCAGTAGCATTTGGGGGGGCGGGGAGCAGTTCTTC.

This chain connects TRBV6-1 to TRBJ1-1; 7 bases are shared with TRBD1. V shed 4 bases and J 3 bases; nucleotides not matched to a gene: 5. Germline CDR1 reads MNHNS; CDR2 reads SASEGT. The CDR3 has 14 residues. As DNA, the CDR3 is TGTGCCAGCAGTGGGGACAGTCCTTACACTGAAGCTTTCTTT. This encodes CASSGDSPYTEAFF.